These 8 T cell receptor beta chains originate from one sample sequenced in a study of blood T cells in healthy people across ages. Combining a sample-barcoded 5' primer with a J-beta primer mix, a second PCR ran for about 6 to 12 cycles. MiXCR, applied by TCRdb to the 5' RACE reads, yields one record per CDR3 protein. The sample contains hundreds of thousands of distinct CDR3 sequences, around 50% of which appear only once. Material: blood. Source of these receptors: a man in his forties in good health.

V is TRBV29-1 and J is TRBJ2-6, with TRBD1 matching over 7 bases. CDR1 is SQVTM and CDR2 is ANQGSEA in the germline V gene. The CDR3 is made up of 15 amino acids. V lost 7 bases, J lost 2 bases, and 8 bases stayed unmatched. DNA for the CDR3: TGCAGCGCTGGCTCCCAGGGGGCTGGGGCCAACGTCCTGACTTTC. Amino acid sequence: CSAGSQGAGANVLTF.

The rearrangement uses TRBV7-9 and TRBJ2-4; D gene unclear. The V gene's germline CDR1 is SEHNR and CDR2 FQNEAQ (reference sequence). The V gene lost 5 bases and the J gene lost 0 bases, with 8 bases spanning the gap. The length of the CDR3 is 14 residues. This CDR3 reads CASSPGIAKNIQYF. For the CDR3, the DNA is TGTGCCAGCAGCCCCGGTATAGCCAAAAACATTCAGTACTTC.

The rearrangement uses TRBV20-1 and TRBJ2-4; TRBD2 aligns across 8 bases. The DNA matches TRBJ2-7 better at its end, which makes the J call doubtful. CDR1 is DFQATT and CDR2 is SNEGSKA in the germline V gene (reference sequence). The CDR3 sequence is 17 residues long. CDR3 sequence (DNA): TGCAGTGCTAGCTACTCAAGCCCCGGGACTAGGGGCGACGAGCAGTACTTC. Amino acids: CSASYSSPGTRGDEQYF.

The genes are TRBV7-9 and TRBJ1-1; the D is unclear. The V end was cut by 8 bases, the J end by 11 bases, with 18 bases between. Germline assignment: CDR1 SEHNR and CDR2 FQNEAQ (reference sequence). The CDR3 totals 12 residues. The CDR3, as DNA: TGTGCCAGCGGACCAGCGGGTTTAGATGCTTTCTTT. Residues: CASGPAGLDAFF.

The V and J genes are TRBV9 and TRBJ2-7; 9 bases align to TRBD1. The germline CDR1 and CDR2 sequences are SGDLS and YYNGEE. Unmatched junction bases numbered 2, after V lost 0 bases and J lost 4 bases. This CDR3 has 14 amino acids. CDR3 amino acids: CASSVEDRGYEQYF. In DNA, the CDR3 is TGTGCCAGCAGCGTAGAGGACAGGGGATACGAGCAGTACTTC.

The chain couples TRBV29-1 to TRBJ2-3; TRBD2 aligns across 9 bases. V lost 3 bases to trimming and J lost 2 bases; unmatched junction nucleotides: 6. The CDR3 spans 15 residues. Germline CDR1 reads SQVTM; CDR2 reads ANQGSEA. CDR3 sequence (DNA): TGCAGCGTTGAGTTTCTAGCGGGGTACACAGATACGCAGTATTTT. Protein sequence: CSVEFLAGYTDTQYF.

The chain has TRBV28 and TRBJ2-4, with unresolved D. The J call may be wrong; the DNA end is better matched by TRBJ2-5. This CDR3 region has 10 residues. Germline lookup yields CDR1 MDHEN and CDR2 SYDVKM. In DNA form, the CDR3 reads TGTGCCACAGCATGGGAGACCCAGTACTTC. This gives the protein CATAWETQYF.

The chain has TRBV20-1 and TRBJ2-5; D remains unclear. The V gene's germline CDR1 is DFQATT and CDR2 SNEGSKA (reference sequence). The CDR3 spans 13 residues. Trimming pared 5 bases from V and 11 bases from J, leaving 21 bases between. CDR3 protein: CSARDSGRNGQYF. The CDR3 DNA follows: TGCAGTGCTCGCGACTCCGGCAGGAATGGGCAGTACTTC.